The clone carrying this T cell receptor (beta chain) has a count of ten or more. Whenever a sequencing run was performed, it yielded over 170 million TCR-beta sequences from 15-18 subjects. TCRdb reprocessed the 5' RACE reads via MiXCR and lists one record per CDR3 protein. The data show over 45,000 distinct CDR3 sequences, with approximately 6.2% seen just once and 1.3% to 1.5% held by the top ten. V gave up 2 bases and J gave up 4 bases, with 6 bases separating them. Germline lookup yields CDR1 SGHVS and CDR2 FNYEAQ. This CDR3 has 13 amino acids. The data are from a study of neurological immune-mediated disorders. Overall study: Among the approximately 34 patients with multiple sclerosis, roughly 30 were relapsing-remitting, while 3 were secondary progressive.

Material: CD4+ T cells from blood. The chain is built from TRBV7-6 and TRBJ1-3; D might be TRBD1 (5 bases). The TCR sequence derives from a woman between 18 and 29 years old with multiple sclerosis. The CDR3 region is CASSLNRGNTIYF. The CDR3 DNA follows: TGTGCCAGCAGCTTAAACAGGGGAAACACCATATATTTT.